This TCR beta chain was found in a study of HIV-infected patients and healthy controls. cDNA was made from approximately 500 ng RNA using alpha and beta constant primers. Separate chain-specific third strand synthesis with multiplexing indices produced the alpha and beta libraries. The cDNA received a 5' RACE adapter containing a random hexamer plus an SP2 sequencing primer site. TCRdb itself ran the 5' RACE reads through MiXCR, one entry per CDR3 protein. Here the sample spans 10,000 or so distinct CDR3 sequences, 8% being singletons. No cell fractionation was done, so the repertoire covers all unsorted peripheral blood T cells. V lost 4 bases and J 6 bases, leaving 18 bases between the germline ends. There are 16 residues in the CDR3. Germline values: CDR1 LGHNA, CDR2 YNFKEQ.

Sample: blood. The chain combines TRBV4-2 with TRBJ2-2, with D possibly being TRBD1 or TRBD2 (5 bases each). The receptor was derived from an adult in good health. The CDR3 DNA follows: TGTGCCAGCAGCCCCCCCCCCCCCGGGGACGCCGGGGAGCTGTTTTTT. Amino acids: CASSPPPPGDAGELFF.